Listed below are T cell receptor beta chains from one sample, sequenced in a study of shared clonotypes between healthy human individuals. Clones were sequenced by immunoSEQ multiplex PCR, and TCRdb holds only the in-frame ones, with some missing. The table includes some 2,100,000 clones, more than 85% detected once. Sequencing used naive CD8+ T cells from PBMCs. All receptors come from a man aged 18 to 35 in good health. Some clones in this sample may be carry-over from other donors' samples. CDR3s include the opening cysteine and the closing phenylalanine or tryptophan. A D gene is named only where the DNA matches it firmly. Clone size is given for some rows only: seen once, a few or many times, or a class if the clone is expanded.

D gene: .
V gene: TRBV4-1
J gene: TRBJ1-5
clone size: .
CDR3 protein: CASSLQGVGQPQHF
CDR3 DNA: TGCGCCAGCAGCCTACAGGGTGTGGGTCAGCCCCAGCATTTT

D gene: TRBD2
V gene: TRBV5-4
J gene: TRBJ2-7
clone size: .
CDR3 protein: CASSLGGTSGSSEQYF
CDR3 DNA: TGTGCCAGCAGCTTGGGAGGGACTAGCGGGAGCAGCGAGCAGTACTTC

D gene: .
V gene: TRBV6-1
J gene: TRBJ1-4
clone size: .
CDR3 protein: CASSLATNEKLFF
CDR3 DNA: TGTGCCAGCAGTCTTGCAACTAATGAAAAACTGTTTTTT

D gene: .
V gene: TRBV29-1
J gene: TRBJ2-7
clone size: .
CDR3 protein: CSVEIRTASYEQYF
CDR3 DNA: TGCAGCGTTGAAATACGGACAGCATCCTACGAGCAGTACTTC

D gene: .
V gene: TRBV6-4
J gene: TRBJ2-7
clone size: .
CDR3 protein: CASSDGYEQYF
CDR3 DNA: TGTGCCAGCAGTGATGGTTACGAGCAGTACTTC

D gene: .
V gene: TRBV15
J gene: TRBJ1-5
clone size: few
CDR3 protein: CATCVGDLSNQPQHF
CDR3 DNA: TGTGCCACTTGTGTTGGGGACCTTAGCAATCAGCCCCAGCATTTT

D gene: .
V gene: TRBV6-1
J gene: TRBJ2-5
clone size: .
CDR3 protein: CASSEVLAYQETQYF
CDR3 DNA: TGTGCCAGCAGTGAAGTTTTGGCGTACCAAGAGACCCAGTACTTC

D gene: .
V gene: TRBV5-4
J gene: TRBJ2-3
clone size: .
CDR3 protein: CASSLRVGRTDTQYF
CDR3 DNA: TGTGCCAGCAGCTTGAGGGTCGGGAGAACAGATACGCAGTATTTT

D gene: .
V gene: TRBV18
J gene: TRBJ2-7
clone size: .
CDR3 protein: CASSPVDRYYEQYF
CDR3 DNA: TGTGCCAGCTCACCAGTGGACCGGTACTACGAGCAGTACTTC

D gene: TRBD1
V gene: TRBV25-1
J gene: TRBJ2-7
clone size: .
CDR3 protein: CASSPPGQGNEQYF
CDR3 DNA: TGTGCCAGCAGTCCGCCGGGACAGGGGAACGAGCAGTACTTC

D gene: TRBD2
V gene: TRBV9
J gene: TRBJ2-3
clone size: .
CDR3 protein: CASSGLAGQTTDTQYF
CDR3 DNA: TGTGCCAGCAGCGGATTAGCGGGGCAGACCACAGATACGCAGTATTTT

D gene: TRBD2
V gene: TRBV27
J gene: TRBJ2-1
clone size: .
CDR3 protein: CASSLSPGGVDEQFF
CDR3 DNA: TGTGCCAGCAGTTTATCACCGGGAGGTGTGGATGAGCAGTTCTTC

D gene: .
V gene: TRBV7-9
J gene: TRBJ1-2
clone size: .
CDR3 protein: CASSLGGPYGYTF
CDR3 DNA: TGTGCCAGCAGCTTGGGGGGGCCCTATGGCTACACCTTC

D gene: TRBD2
V gene: TRBV18
J gene: TRBJ2-1
clone size: .
CDR3 protein: CASSPPLLAGIYNEQFF
CDR3 DNA: TGTGCCAGCTCACCACCCCTACTAGCGGGAATATACAATGAGCAGTTCTTC

D gene: TRBD1
V gene: TRBV7-8
J gene: TRBJ1-4
clone size: .
CDR3 protein: CASSLAGQGGNEKLFF
CDR3 DNA: TGTGCCAGCAGCTTAGCGGGACAGGGTGGTAATGAAAAACTGTTTTTT

D gene: .
V gene: TRBV6-1
J gene: TRBJ2-2
clone size: .
CDR3 protein: CASSEFGDTGELFF
CDR3 DNA: TGTGCCAGCAGTGAATTCGGGGACACCGGGGAGCTGTTTTTT

D gene: TRBD2
V gene: TRBV9
J gene: TRBJ2-7
clone size: .
CDR3 protein: CASSVAGAGGPGEQYF
CDR3 DNA: TGTGCCAGCAGCGTAGCAGGAGCGGGAGGGCCCGGCGAGCAGTACTTC

D gene: .
V gene: TRBV13
J gene: TRBJ2-3
clone size: .
CDR3 protein: CASSPQSTDTQYF
CDR3 DNA: TGTGCCAGCAGCCCGCAATCGACAGATACGCAGTATTTT

D gene: .
V gene: TRBV2
J gene: TRBJ2-1
clone size: .
CDR3 protein: CASSERLALSSYNEQFF
CDR3 DNA: TGTGCCAGCAGTGAACGGCTAGCGCTGAGCTCCTACAATGAGCAGTTCTTC

D gene: .
V gene: TRBV11-2
J gene: TRBJ1-2
clone size: .
CDR3 protein: CASSLSGPNYGYTF
CDR3 DNA: TGTGCCAGCAGCTTAAGCGGACCTAACTATGGCTACACCTTC

D gene: .
V gene: TRBV5-4
J gene: TRBJ2-5
clone size: .
CDR3 protein: CASSLAMADTETQYF
CDR3 DNA: TGTGCCAGCAGCTTGGCTATGGCGGACACAGAGACCCAGTACTTC

D gene: .
V gene: TRBV5-6
J gene: TRBJ2-7
clone size: once
CDR3 protein: CASSFPRAGREQYF
CDR3 DNA: TGTGCCAGCAGCTTTCCCAGGGCGGGAAGGGAGCAGTACTTC

D gene: TRBD1
V gene: TRBV11-2
J gene: TRBJ2-1
clone size: .
CDR3 protein: CASRPTGGWGNEQFF
CDR3 DNA: TGTGCCAGCAGGCCGACAGGGGGCTGGGGGAATGAGCAGTTCTTC

D gene: .
V gene: TRBV13
J gene: TRBJ2-7
clone size: .
CDR3 protein: CASSFQDGNEQYF
CDR3 DNA: TGTGCCAGCAGCTTCCAGGATGGGAACGAGCAGTACTTC

D gene: TRBD1
V gene: TRBV7-8
J gene: TRBJ1-3
clone size: few
CDR3 protein: CASSPGTANTIYF
CDR3 DNA: TGTGCCAGCAGCCCAGGGACAGCCAACACCATATATTTT

D gene: TRBD1
V gene: TRBV7-8
J gene: TRBJ1-2
clone size: .
CDR3 protein: CASSSTDPGQGELGANYGYTF
CDR3 DNA: TGTGCCAGCAGCTCCACCGACCCGGGACAGGGGGAATTAGGAGCTAACTATGGCTACACCTTC

D gene: TRBD1
V gene: TRBV4-1
J gene: TRBJ1-1
clone size: .
CDR3 protein: CASSQGAGGMNTEAFF
CDR3 DNA: TGCGCCAGCAGCCAAGGGGCAGGGGGAATGAACACTGAAGCTTTCTTT

D gene: TRBD2
V gene: TRBV2
J gene: TRBJ2-1
clone size: .
CDR3 protein: CASRTGTSNAGEQFF
CDR3 DNA: TGTGCCAGTCGGACCGGGACTAGCAACGCGGGTGAGCAGTTCTTC

D gene: TRBD1
V gene: TRBV9
J gene: TRBJ1-4
clone size: .
CDR3 protein: CASSARTGNNEKLFF
CDR3 DNA: TGTGCCAGCAGCGCCCGGACAGGGAATAATGAAAAACTGTTTTTT

D gene: .
V gene: TRBV5-6
J gene: TRBJ2-5
clone size: .
CDR3 protein: CASSPESEETQYF
CDR3 DNA: TGTGCCAGCAGCCCGGAATCAGAAGAGACCCAGTACTTC

D gene: .
V gene: TRBV7-9
J gene: TRBJ2-5
clone size: .
CDR3 protein: CASSLGLSYQETQYF
CDR3 DNA: TGTGCCAGCAGCTTGGGACTTTCGTACCAAGAGACCCAGTACTTC

D gene: TRBD1
V gene: TRBV5-1
J gene: TRBJ2-5
clone size: .
CDR3 protein: CASRHATGGSQETQYF
CDR3 DNA: TGCGCCAGCAGACATGCGACAGGGGGTTCGCAAGAGACCCAGTACTTC

D gene: TRBD1
V gene: TRBV27
J gene: TRBJ2-5
clone size: .
CDR3 protein: CASAGRDRGLETQYF
CDR3 DNA: TGTGCCAGCGCTGGGAGGGACAGGGGGCTGGAGACCCAGTACTTC

D gene: .
V gene: TRBV27
J gene: TRBJ2-5
clone size: .
CDR3 protein: CASSSDRYQETQYF
CDR3 DNA: TGTGCCAGCAGTTCCGACAGGTACCAAGAGACCCAGTACTTC

D gene: .
V gene: TRBV4-2
J gene: TRBJ1-5
clone size: .
CDR3 protein: CASSQTLNQPQHF
CDR3 DNA: TGTGCCAGCAGCCAAACCCTCAATCAGCCCCAGCATTTT

D gene: TRBD2
V gene: TRBV4-3
J gene: TRBJ2-3
clone size: .
CDR3 protein: CASSPTRPGLASTDTQYF
CDR3 DNA: TGCGCCAGCAGCCCAACCAGACCGGGACTAGCGTCGACAGATACGCAGTATTTT

D gene: TRBD1
V gene: TRBV30
J gene: TRBJ1-2
clone size: .
CDR3 protein: CAWQQGADGYTF
CDR3 DNA: TGTGCCTGGCAACAGGGGGCTGATGGCTACACCTTC

D gene: .
V gene: TRBV7-9
J gene: TRBJ2-3
clone size: .
CDR3 protein: CASGKISLYTDTQYF
CDR3 DNA: TGTGCCAGCGGCAAAATCAGCCTTTACACAGATACGCAGTATTTT

D gene: TRBD1
V gene: TRBV4-1
J gene: TRBJ1-2
clone size: .
CDR3 protein: CASSQVGGTGNGYTF
CDR3 DNA: TGCGCCAGCAGCCAAGTAGGAGGGACAGGGAATGGCTACACCTTC

D gene: TRBD2
V gene: TRBV11-2
J gene: TRBJ2-3
clone size: .
CDR3 protein: CASSLAGRGADTQYF
CDR3 DNA: TGTGCCAGCAGCCTAGCCGGCCGGGGGGCAGATACGCAGTATTTT

D gene: .
V gene: TRBV11-2
J gene: TRBJ2-7
clone size: .
CDR3 protein: CASSLFPNYEQYF
CDR3 DNA: TGTGCCAGCAGCTTATTCCCTAACTACGAGCAGTACTTC

D gene: TRBD1
V gene: TRBV29-1
J gene: TRBJ1-1
clone size: .
CDR3 protein: CSPHRGSEAFF
CDR3 DNA: TGCAGCCCACACAGGGGATCTGAAGCTTTCTTT

D gene: .
V gene: TRBV7-9
J gene: TRBJ2-5
clone size: .
CDR3 protein: CASSLPETDTQETQYF
CDR3 DNA: TGTGCCAGCAGCCTCCCCGAGACAGACACACAAGAGACCCAGTACTTC

D gene: .
V gene: TRBV7-9
J gene: TRBJ2-7
clone size: .
CDR3 protein: CASSLGAGPAYEQYF
CDR3 DNA: TGTGCCAGCAGCTTAGGGGCCGGGCCAGCGTACGAGCAGTACTTC

D gene: .
V gene: TRBV11-2
J gene: TRBJ1-1
clone size: .
CDR3 protein: CASSPSPRAFF
CDR3 DNA: TGTGCCAGCAGCCCTTCTCCGAGGGCTTTCTTT

D gene: TRBD2
V gene: TRBV9
J gene: TRBJ2-1
clone size: .
CDR3 protein: CASSVVAGVYNEQFF
CDR3 DNA: TGTGCCAGCAGCGTAGTAGCGGGTGTGTACAATGAGCAGTTCTTC

D gene: .
V gene: TRBV11-2
J gene: TRBJ2-7
clone size: .
CDR3 protein: CASSRSYEQYF
CDR3 DNA: TGTGCCAGCAGCCGGTCATACGAGCAGTACTTC